These T cell receptor beta chains were read from a single sample in a study of blood T cell repertoires in COVID-19. Clones were read by immunoSEQ multiplex PCR, and TCRdb kept only the in-frame ones, dropping some. Of about 200,000 clones in the sample, about 85% are singletons; the top ten hold roughly 5%. The sequenced sample consisted of peripheral blood. These receptors were collected from an elderly woman with acute or convalescent COVID-19. Each CDR3 is given with its conserved first and last residue. The D gene is left open where the match is weak. Clone size is stated in some rows and not others, as once, few, many or a class when expanded.

cdr3_aa cdr3_nt j_call d_call clone_size v_call
CASSLQGALTGQPQHF TGTGCCAGCAGCCTACAGGGGGCACTGACCGGTCAGCCCCAGCATTTT TRBJ1-5 TRBD1 NA TRBV7-9
CASRGLLTGELFF TGTGCCAGCAGGGGACTTCTCACCGGGGAGCTGTTTTTT TRBJ2-2 NA NA TRBV28
CASSPGSSFYEQYF TGTGCCAGCAGCCCGGGGAGTTCCTTTTACGAGCAGTACTTC TRBJ2-7 NA few TRBV7-9
CASSLRQGAVLFF TGTGCCAGCAGTCTACGACAGGGTGCAGTACTGTTTTTT TRBJ1-4 TRBD1 NA TRBV12-3/TRBV12-4
CASSEHSSVDTEAFF TGTGCCAGCAGCGAGCACAGTTCCGTCGACACTGAAGCTTTCTTT TRBJ1-1 NA NA TRBV7-2
CASTPLANPYNEQFF TGTGCCTCTACGCCGCTAGCGAACCCCTACAATGAGCAGTTCTTC TRBJ2-1 NA NA TRBV7-9
CASSSLVTGELFF TGTGCCAGCAGCTCTCTAGTGACCGGGGAGCTGTTTTTT TRBJ2-2 NA few TRBV7-2
CASTAIMTGVRTQYF TGTGCCAGCACCGCTATCATGACAGGGGTTAGAACGCAGTATTTT TRBJ2-3 TRBD1 NA TRBV5-4
CASSQIWGAGELFF TGCGCCAGCAGCCAAATCTGGGGGGCCGGGGAGCTGTTTTTT TRBJ2-2 NA NA TRBV4-3
CASSLRPDGYTF TGTGCCAGCAGTTTGAGGCCTGATGGCTACACCTTC TRBJ1-2 NA NA TRBV12-3/TRBV12-4
CASQGLSNQPQHF TGTGCCAGCCAGGGTCTAAGCAATCAGCCCCAGCATTTT TRBJ1-5 NA NA TRBV12-3/TRBV12-4
CASSGSGDTEAFF TGTGCCAGCTCAGGGTCCGGGGACACTGAAGCTTTCTTT TRBJ1-1 NA NA TRBV18
CASSLDRGAGGFENIQYF TGTGCCAGCAGCTTAGACAGGGGGGCTGGAGGTTTCGAAAACATTCAGTACTTC TRBJ2-4 TRBD1 once TRBV7-9
CSVETAGKPQPGKLFF TGCAGCGTTGAAACCGCGGGAAAGCCTCAACCCGGAAAACTGTTTTTT TRBJ1-4 NA NA TRBV29-1
CASSPGEWQLNTEAFF TGTGCCAGTTCACCCGGAGAATGGCAGTTGAACACTGAAGCTTTCTTT TRBJ1-1 NA NA TRBV18
CASSVSLAGGIDTQYF TGTGCCAGCAGCGTATCCCTAGCGGGAGGGATAGATACGCAGTATTTT TRBJ2-3 TRBD2 NA TRBV5-6
CASSLVPGQGGYTF TGCGCCAGCAGCTTGGTACCAGGGCAAGGAGGCTACACCTTC TRBJ1-2 NA NA TRBV5-1
CASSLGQGHEAFF TGCGCCAGCAGCTTGGGGCAGGGGCACGAAGCTTTCTTT TRBJ1-1 NA NA TRBV5-1
CASSPTSGRTDTQYF TGTGCCAGCAGCCCGACTAGCGGCCGCACAGATACGCAGTATTTT TRBJ2-3 TRBD2 NA TRBV7-2
CASAPSGSYNEQFF TGTGCCAGTGCCCCTAGCGGGAGTTACAATGAGCAGTTCTTC TRBJ2-1 TRBD2 NA TRBV6-5
CASGYRDRNGPETQYF TGTGCTAGTGGTTACCGGGACAGGAATGGACCCGAGACCCAGTACTTC TRBJ2-5 TRBD1 NA TRBV12-5
CASSQGQGNYEQYF TGCGCCAGCAGCCAGGGACAGGGAAACTACGAGCAGTACTTC TRBJ2-7 TRBD1 NA TRBV5-1
CASSLDTLGLRQSEAFF TGTGCCAGCAGTTTGGACACCCTTGGGTTGCGACAGTCTGAAGCTTTCTTT TRBJ1-1 NA NA TRBV28
CASSLSTALLGTEAFF TGTGCCAGCAGCTTGTCGACAGCGCTTCTTGGCACTGAAGCTTTCTTT TRBJ1-1 NA NA TRBV5-5
CASSLSGTSGNEQFF TGTGCCAGCAGCCTCTCCGGGACTAGCGGCAATGAGCAGTTCTTC TRBJ2-1 TRBD2 NA TRBV7-2
CASKRQAATDTQYF TGTGCCAGTAAACGACAGGCTGCCACAGATACGCAGTATTTT TRBJ2-3 NA NA TRBV19